Below, 8 T cell receptor beta chains from the same sample are listed, as sequenced in a study of early T cells in non-severe SARS-CoV-2 infection. Each CDR3 protein is one row after TCRdb ran MiXCR on the 5' RACE reads. The sample lists about 110,000 distinct CDR3 sequences; around 10% were seen once. Sequencing was carried out using whole blood. These receptor sequences come from an adult who was a healthcare worker with PCR-confirmed SARS-CoV-2 infection or an uninfected control (not recorded which).

The table lists this clonotype with a few counts. The chain combines TRBV10-3 with TRBJ2-5; 10 nucleotides line up with TRBD1. V gave up 2 bases and J gave up 5 bases; unmatched junction bases: 5. The CDR3 is made up of 15 amino acids. The germline V gene encodes CDR1 ENHRY and CDR2 SYGVKD. The CDR3 loop reads CAISEPTGGKETQYF. DNA of the CDR3: TGTGCCATCAGTGAGCCGACAGGGGGCAAGGAGACCCAGTACTTC.

This clonotype was observed at least ten times. The chain couples TRBV9 to TRBJ2-3; 8 bases line up with TRBD1. The germline V gene has CDR1 SGDLS and CDR2 YYNGEE. J lost 6 bases, V lost 0 bases, and 6 bases had no gene match. The CDR3 has 15 residues. CDR3 region: CASSVGGQGRDTQYF. The CDR3 coding sequence is TGTGCCAGCAGCGTAGGTGGACAGGGCCGTGATACGCAGTATTTT. Using reference TRBV9 and TRBJ2-3 for the parts outside the CDR3, the full variable domain is DSGVTQTPKHLITATGQRVTLRCSPRSGDLSVYWYQQSLDQGLQFLIQYYNGEERAKGNILERFSAQQFPDLHSELNLSSLELGDSALYFCASSVGGQGRDTQYFGPGTRLTVL.

The chain is built from TRBV29-1 and TRBJ2-7; D gene unclear. V lost 6 bases to trimming and J lost 4 bases, with 19 bases between them. The V gene's germline CDR1 is SQVTM and CDR2 ANQGSEA. This CDR3 contains 14 residues. This CDR3 reads CSVASLDPPYEQYF. CDR3 nucleotide sequence: TGCAGCGTCGCGTCACTCGATCCGCCTTACGAGCAGTACTTC.

There are a few counts of this clonotype. The V and J genes are TRBV4-1 and TRBJ2-3; D uncertain. The germline gives CDR1 MGHRA, CDR2 YSYEKL. Trimming removed 0 bases from V and 4 bases from J, with 17 bases in between. This CDR3 region has 17 residues. The CDR3 DNA reads as TGCGCCAGCAGCCAAGATTCGGCGGTACGTGGAGCAGATACGCAGTATTTT. Its protein product is CASSQDSAVRGADTQYF.

The CDR3: CASSLDFGVVNEQYF. For the CDR3, the DNA is TGTGCCAGCAGCTTAGATTTTGGGGTTGTGAACGAGCAGTACTTC. The chain recombines TRBV11-3 with TRBJ2-7; D not resolved. Germline CDR1 SGHNT, CDR2 YENEEA. V lost 0 bases and J lost 5, with 14 bases in between. The CDR3 contains 15 residues.

The chain links TRBV29-1 to TRBJ2-3; D is unclear. V was cut by 4 bases and J by 5 bases, with 4 bases left in between. CDR3 length equals 10 residues. Germline V CDR1 and CDR2: SQVTM, ANQGSEA. The CDR3 sequence is CSVGQDTQYF. The CDR3 DNA sequence: TGCAGCGTTGGACAAGATACGCAGTATTTT.

In its sample, this clonotype was seen a few times. V gene TRBV7-2 combines with J gene TRBJ2-5; TRBD2 might be the D (6 bases). Germline CDR1 SGHTA, CDR2 FQGNSA. V gave up 5 bases and J gave up 4 bases, with 11 bases separating them. The CDR3 is 13 amino acids. For the CDR3, the DNA is TGTGCCAGCAGCCCGAGGAGGGGAGAGACCCAGTACTTC. Residues: CASSPRRGETQYF.

This clonotype was counted between two and nine times. The J gene is TRBJ1-1, the V gene TRBV6-2 or TRBV6-3; D remains unclear. Between the trimmed V and J ends, which lost 7 bases and 0 bases, there was a span of 15 bases. Germline V gives CDR1 MNHEY, CDR2 SVGEGT. The CDR3 runs to 15 residues. DNA of the CDR3: TGTGCCAGCACCTCTCAGGCTCCCCTGAACACTGAAGCTTTCTTT. It translates to CASTSQAPLNTEAFF.